Listed below are T cell receptor beta chains from one sample, sequenced in a study of T cell repertoires in cytomegalovirus infection. No antigen has been identified for these receptors. TCRdb called the reads again in MiXCR, with one record for every CDR3 protein. This sample has a few hundred thousand distinct CDR3 sequences, with just under 35% found just once. The starting material was cultured PBMCs, obtained from culture after CMV antigen stimulation. These receptors all stem from a human donor in good health (CMV status not recorded). Some clones in this sample may be carry-over from other donors' samples. Each CDR3 is given with its conserved first and last residue. D genes are given only for firm matches. Not every row has a clone size; where given, it reads once, few, many or a size class.

clone size | D gene | J gene | V gene | CDR3 DNA | CDR3 protein
NA | NA | TRBJ1-1 | TRBV12-5 | TGTGCTAGTGGTTTGGTACCAGACATTGAAGCTTTCTTT | CASGLVPDIEAFF
few | TRBD1 | TRBJ2-7 | TRBV27 | TGTGCCAGCAGTTCCCGGACAGGGCACGAGCAGTACTTC | CASSSRTGHEQYF
few | TRBD1 | TRBJ1-4 | TRBV25-1 | TGTGCCACTACAGGGACAGATTATAATGAAAAACTGTTTTTT | CATTGTDYNEKLFF
NA | NA | TRBJ2-3 | TRBV20-1 | TGCAGTGCTAGGGGCCCGGGGATTGCGTCGCCAGATACGCAGTATTTT | CSARGPGIASPDTQYF
NA | NA | TRBJ1-2 | TRBV29-1 | TGCAGCGGAGGGACCCAGACCTATGGCTACACCTTC | CSGGTQTYGYTF
NA | NA | TRBJ2-5 | TRBV4-1 | TGCGCCAGCAGCCAAGATTTGCCCCTCGGGGAGACCCAGTACTTC | CASSQDLPLGETQYF
many | TRBD2 | TRBJ2-1 | TRBV6-2/TRBV6-3 | TGTGCCAGCAGTTACTCGGGACTAGCTTACAATGAGCAGTTCTTC | CASSYSGLAYNEQFF
many | NA | TRBJ2-3 | TRBV7-2 | TGTGCCAGCAGCTTAAAGGACACGCAGTATTTT | CASSLKDTQYF
NA | NA | TRBJ2-1 | TRBV11-1 | TGTGCCAGCTTGGGGCTAGTTTTATACAATGAGCAGTTCTTC | CASLGLVLYNEQFF
few | NA | TRBJ1-5 | TRBV20-1 | TGCAGTGCCCGACAGCCCGATAGCAATCAGCCCCAGCATTTT | CSARQPDSNQPQHF
NA | NA | TRBJ2-5 | TRBV5-6 | TGTGCCAGCAGCTTGATGGGGATCCTGGGCAAAGAGACCCAGTACTTC | CASSLMGILGKETQYF
NA | NA | TRBJ1-1 | TRBV7-7 | TGTGCCATCGTCACTGAAGCTTTCTTT | CAIVTEAFF
NA | NA | TRBJ1-5 | TRBV20-1 | TGCAGTGCTAGAGCACCGGGACAACCAATGGGGGAGCCCCAGCATTTT | CSARAPGQPMGEPQHF
NA | TRBD2 | TRBJ2-1 | TRBV10-3 | TGTGCCATCAGTTCCAGCGGGAGCTTGCACAATGAGCAGTTCTTC | CAISSSGSLHNEQFF
NA | NA | TRBJ1-2 | TRBV5-5 | TGTGCCAGCCAAAGCTTGACGGGGGGCGGAGGATCGAACTATGGCTACACCTTC | CASQSLTGGGGSNYGYTF
NA | NA | TRBJ2-5 | TRBV5-4 | TGTGCCAGCAGCTCAGATCAGAAGAGGCAAGAGACCCAGTACTTC | CASSSDQKRQETQYF
NA | NA | TRBJ2-4 | TRBV20-1 | TGCAGTGCTACCACCACAGGGAGGGGAGGCAAAAACATTCAGTACTTC | CSATTTGRGGKNIQYF
NA | TRBD2 | TRBJ2-1 | TRBV5-4 | TGTGCCAGCAGCCGCGAACTAGCGAGAGGCCCCCGAAATGAGCAGTTCTTC | CASSRELARGPRNEQFF
NA | NA | TRBJ1-2 | TRBV28 | TGTGCCACTAGACCGCTCTGGGGCTACACCTTC | CATRPLWGYTF
NA | TRBD1 | TRBJ1-3 | TRBV6-8 | TGTGCCACCGAGAGAACCGGGACAGGGGGTATCTCTGGAAACACCATATATTTT | CATERTGTGGISGNTIYF
NA | TRBD2 | TRBJ2-1 | TRBV19 | TGTGCCAGTAGTATTACTAGCGCTGACTCCTACAATGAGCAGTTCTTC | CASSITSADSYNEQFF
NA | TRBD2 | TRBJ2-3 | TRBV7-8 | TGTGCCAGCAGCCATATAGCGGGAGGGGGGGATACGCAGTATTTT | CASSHIAGGGDTQYF
NA | NA | TRBJ2-7 | TRBV6-5 | TGTGCCAGCAGACAGAACTACGAGCAGTACTTC | CASRQNYEQYF